This entry lists 6 T cell receptor beta chains sequenced from one sample in a study of metastatic and nonmetastatic thyroid tumors. TCRdb reassembled clones from the PCR reads with MiXCR. The sample has about 37,000 clones, about 26% seen once. Patients were all untreated before their thyroid surgery. The source material was blood. These receptors originate from a male donor with papillary thyroid cancer or a benign thyroid nodule (not recorded which). Some clones in this sample may be carry-over from other donors' samples.

The genes are TRBV28 and TRBJ1-2, with D maybe TRBD1 (6 bases). CDR1 and CDR2 (germline): MDHEN, SYDVKM. The CDR3 is 14 residues long. Trimming removed 5 bases at V and 2 bases at J, with 12 bases between. CDR3 bases: TGTGCCAGCAGTGTTCGACAGGCGAACTATGGCTACACCTTC. Translation: CASSVRQANYGYTF.

This clone turned up a few times. This chain connects TRBV7-2 to TRBJ2-1; either TRBD1 or TRBD2 may supply D (5 bases each). CDR3 length: 16 residues. Germline CDR1 reads SGHTA; CDR2 reads FQGNSA. The V gene lost 5 bases and the J gene lost 7 bases, with 21 bases spanning the gap. The CDR3 protein is CASSRLLMGRGNEQFF. The CDR3 DNA reads as TGTGCCAGCAGCCGACTCCTGATGGGGCGCGGGAATGAGCAGTTCTTC.

This clone counts as medium-sized. The chain has TRBV30 and TRBJ1-2; D gene unclear. Trimming removed 0 bases at V and 6 bases at J, with 20 bases between. The CDR3 extends over 16 amino acids. Germline V gene data show CDR1 as GTSNPN and CDR2 as SVGIG (reference sequence). The CDR3 DNA follows: TGTGCCTGGAGTGTACGGAAGGGTTCTTATGTAGATGGCTACACCTTC. Translating it yields CAWSVRKGSYVDGYTF.

This chain uses TRBV30 with TRBJ2-7; 13 bases are a match to TRBD2. Germline V CDR1 and CDR2: GTSNPN, SVGIG (reference sequence). J gave up 2 bases and V 2 bases, and 3 bases lay outside the gene matches. The CDR3 is made up of 15 amino acids. The CDR3 DNA follows: TGTGCCTGGAGTCCCGGACTAGCGGGAGCCTACGAGCAGTACTTC. Its translation: CAWSPGLAGAYEQYF.

The CDR3, as DNA: TGCGCCAGCAGCTTCCGGGCCGGGGGGGAAAATGAGCAGTTCTTC. This codes for CASSFRAGGENEQFF. This sequence joins TRBV5-1 and TRBJ2-1; 8 bases are shared with TRBD2. J lost 7 bases, V lost 2 bases, and 8 bases had no gene match. The CDR3 is made up of 15 amino acids. Germline V gene sequence: CDR1 SGHRS, CDR2 YFSETQ.

This clone has at least ten counts. CDR3 nucleotides: TGTGCCAGCAGTGAACAGAGCAATCAGCCCCAGCATTTT. This sequence encodes CASSEQSNQPQHF. The J gene is TRBJ1-5, the V gene TRBV6-4; no firm D call. Germline V lookup: CDR1 MRHNA, CDR2 SNTAGT. The V gene lost 3 bases and the J gene lost 1 base, with 4 bases spanning the gap. This CDR3 spans 13 amino acids.